These T cell receptor beta chains were read from a single sample in a study of response to subunit inactivated influenza vaccine. TCRdb called the RT-PCR reads again in MiXCR, with one record for every CDR3 protein. The data hold about 620,000 distinct CDR3 sequences, with around 10% observed a single time. The sample also formed part of further work on T cells expressing NK-cell markers.

Sequencing used PBMCs from blood, obtained on the day of vaccination. These TCRs come from a man over 45 who received an inactivated influenza vaccine. CDR3s include the opening cysteine and the closing phenylalanine or tryptophan. D genes are given only for firm matches. Only part of the rows carry a size: once, few, many, or a class if the clone is expanded.

V,J,D,size,DNA,CDR3
TRBV7-8,TRBJ2-1,TRBD2,.,TGTGCCAGCAGCTTTTCCGGGACTAGCGGGTACAATGAGCAGTTCTTC,CASSFSGTSGYNEQFF
TRBV28,TRBJ2-1,.,.,TGTGCCAGCTTCCATTCCGGTGAGCAGTTCTTC,CASFHSGEQFF
TRBV5-1,TRBJ2-3,TRBD1,few,TGCGCCAGCAGCCCCGGGACAGGGGGCCCCGATACGCAGTATTTT,CASSPGTGGPDTQYF
TRBV12-3/TRBV12-4,TRBJ2-5,TRBD2,many,TGTGCCAGCAGTCCAGGACTAGCTGTGGAGACCCAGTACTTC,CASSPGLAVETQYF
TRBV3-1,TRBJ2-1,TRBD2,many,TGTGCCAGCAGCATCGGGACTAGCTCCTACAATGAGCAGTTCTTC,CASSIGTSSYNEQFF
TRBV6-1,TRBJ2-7,.,.,TGTGCCAGCAGTCCAGGGTATGCCTACGAGCAGTACTTC,CASSPGYAYEQYF
TRBV7-2,TRBJ2-1,.,many,TGTGCCAGCAGCTCGGGACGGTTCTACAATGAGCAGTTCTTC,CASSSGRFYNEQFF
TRBV20-1,TRBJ2-3,.,few,TGCAGTGCTAGTGGAGGGGTTCTTGGAGATACGCAGTATTTT,CSASGGVLGDTQYF
TRBV12-3/TRBV12-4,TRBJ2-3,.,many,TGTGCCAGCAGCCGATATGGGGGCTGGACAGATACGCAGTATTTT,CASSRYGGWTDTQYF
TRBV25-1,TRBJ2-7,.,.,TGTGCCAGCGGGGCGGGGGACAGCTCCTACGAGCAGTACTTC,CASGAGDSSYEQYF
TRBV9,TRBJ1-5,.,.,TGTGCCAGCAGCGTAGGTGGGGGTGGGCAGCCCCAGCATTTT,CASSVGGGGQPQHF
TRBV12-3/TRBV12-4,TRBJ2-2,.,.,TGTGCCAGCAGACCTGTAGGGGGGATAAACACCGGGGAGCTGTTTTTT,CASRPVGGINTGELFF
TRBV6-2/TRBV6-3,TRBJ2-2,.,.,TGTGCCAGCAGCCTGATCCAGGGTTTCCCAAACACCGGGGAGCTGTTTTTT,CASSLIQGFPNTGELFF
TRBV20-1,TRBJ2-1,.,many,TGCAGTGCTAGCAGAAACCCCTCGGGTTACAATGAGCAGTTCTTC,CSASRNPSGYNEQFF
TRBV12-3/TRBV12-4,TRBJ2-1,TRBD2,few,TGTGCCAGCAGTCGATCACCGGGACTAGCGGGGGGTAATGAGCAGTTCTTC,CASSRSPGLAGGNEQFF
TRBV12-3/TRBV12-4,TRBJ2-2,.,many,TGTGCCAGCAGTTTGGGGACCGCACTAAGGGAGCTGTTTTTT,CASSLGTALRELFF
TRBV28,TRBJ2-2,TRBD2,.,TGTGCCAGCAGCGGGACTAGCGGGAGTCGGACCGGGGAGCTGTTTTTT,CASSGTSGSRTGELFF
TRBV7-9,TRBJ1-2,.,many,TGTGCCAGCAGCGCCGACACGTTCTATGGCTACACCTTC,CASSADTFYGYTF
TRBV27,TRBJ1-3,TRBD1,few,TGTGCCAGCAGGGATATCGACAGGGAGGGTGGAAACACCATATATTTT,CASRDIDREGGNTIYF
TRBV11-2,TRBJ2-7,.,few,TGTGCCAGCAGCTTAGAGAGACAGAGCTCCTACGAGCAGTACTTC,CASSLERQSSYEQYF
TRBV6-2/TRBV6-3,TRBJ1-1,.,.,TGTGCCAGCAGTTACAGGCGGGACACTGAAGCTTTCTTT,CASSYRRDTEAFF
TRBV20-1,TRBJ2-7,.,.,TGCAGTGCTAGAGATGGGGTCCGTTGGCAGTACTTC,CSARDGVRWQYF
TRBV5-1,TRBJ2-1,.,.,TGCGCCAGCAGCTTGAATTCAGGGAGAGAGACCTACAATGAGCAGTTCTTC,CASSLNSGRETYNEQFF
TRBV7-9,TRBJ1-2,.,few,TGTGCCAGCAGCTCACCCTTTGGGTCGGATGGCTACACCTTC,CASSSPFGSDGYTF
TRBV12-3/TRBV12-4,TRBJ2-3,TRBD1,many,TGTGCCAGCAGCCCACTCGACAGGGGACTCACAGATACGCAGTATTTT,CASSPLDRGLTDTQYF
TRBV6-2/TRBV6-3,TRBJ1-5,.,.,TGTGCCAGCAGTAACTCTAGGTCGCGGGCTAATCAGCCCCAGCATTTT,CASSNSRSRANQPQHF
TRBV5-1,TRBJ2-1,TRBD1,many,TGCGCCAGCAGCTTAAGGGACAGCCTACAGTTCTTC,CASSLRDSLQFF
TRBV5-1,TRBJ2-3,.,few,TGCGCCAGCAGCTTCCCGATAATGTCAGGGCCAGATACGCAGTATTTT,CASSFPIMSGPDTQYF
TRBV5-1,TRBJ2-5,TRBD1,.,TGCGCCAGCAGCTCCGGACAGGGGCTTTCGTACCAAGAGACCCAGTACTTC,CASSSGQGLSYQETQYF
TRBV20-1,TRBJ2-7,.,.,TGCAGTGCTAGAGATCTCCGGGGAGCCTACGAGCAGTACTTC,CSARDLRGAYEQYF
TRBV11-3,TRBJ1-1,.,few,TGTGCCAGCAGCTTAGATCTGATGAACACTGAAGCTTTCTTT,CASSLDLMNTEAFF
TRBV10-3,TRBJ2-4,TRBD1,few,TGTGCCATCAGTGAGTTTTACACCGGGACAGGGAGTCTGAACATTCAGTACTTC,CAISEFYTGTGSLNIQYF
TRBV5-1,TRBJ2-1,TRBD1,.,TGCGCCAGCAGCTCCCTGCAGGGGGCTGGGGTGCAGTTCTTC,CASSSLQGAGVQFF
TRBV18,TRBJ2-3,.,many,TGTGCCAGCTCACCAAGCAGGTCCCCCCCAGATACGCAGTATTTT,CASSPSRSPPDTQYF
TRBV12-3/TRBV12-4,TRBJ2-7,.,few,TGTGCCAGCAGTTTAAACCGGGACAAGCGGTACTTC,CASSLNRDKRYF
TRBV10-3,TRBJ2-5,TRBD2,.,TGTGCCATCAGTAGCGGGGGCGCACTATGGGAGACCCAGTACTTC,CAISSGGALWETQYF
TRBV7-8,TRBJ2-1,TRBD2,.,TGTGCCAGCAGCTCTATAAGACTAGCGGGGGGGAACGTCAATGAGCAGTTCTTC,CASSSIRLAGGNVNEQFF
TRBV7-2,TRBJ2-3,TRBD2,many,TGTGCCAGCAGCTTAGTGGCGGGAGGGGATACGCAGTATTTT,CASSLVAGGDTQYF
TRBV29-1,TRBJ2-7,.,.,TGCAGCGTTGGGGACTCTTCCTACGAGCAGTACTTC,CSVGDSSYEQYF
TRBV5-1,TRBJ2-5,.,few,TGCGCCAGCAGGTTGGGGGAGTGGCTACAGACCCAGTACTTC,CASRLGEWLQTQYF
TRBV7-9,TRBJ2-7,TRBD1,few,TGTGCCAGCAGCTTCGACAGGGGAACCTACGAGCAGTACTTC,CASSFDRGTYEQYF
TRBV12-3/TRBV12-4,TRBJ2-1,TRBD1,.,TGTGCCAGCAGTTTTGCAGCACAGGGGTACAATGAGCAGTTCTTC,CASSFAAQGYNEQFF
TRBV25-1,TRBJ2-5,.,few,TGTGCCAGCAAACGCGCGGACAGCCTTATCCAAGAGACCCAGTACTTC,CASKRADSLIQETQYF
TRBV7-2,TRBJ2-5,TRBD2,.,TGTGCCAGCAGCTTAACGGGACTAGCGGAAGAGACCCAGTACTTC,CASSLTGLAEETQYF
TRBV11-2,TRBJ2-1,TRBD2,few,TGTGCCAGCAGCTTACCCGGACTATTTAGCGGGAGGGACAATGAGCAGTTCTTC,CASSLPGLFSGRDNEQFF